This T cell receptor (beta chain) came from a study of T-cell reconstitution after alpha-beta-depleted transplantation in children. Overall study findings and caveats: Surviving recipient cells, namely T cells and thymic progenitors, were the source of high day-60 TCRbeta diversity in some patients. By one year post-transplant, T-cell counts and diversity largely arose from T cells that were newly produced.

This clonotype was seen many times. Its antigen is unidentified. Germline CDR1 and CDR2: LNHDA and SQIVND (reference sequence). The V gene lost 6 bases and the J gene lost 6 bases, with 8 bases spanning the gap. The CDR3 is 11 amino acids. As it was prepared, the TCRbeta library received unique molecular identifiers. TCRdb itself ran the PCR reads through MiXCR, one entry per CDR3 protein. The data show 150,000 to 200,000 distinct CDR3 sequences, about 6% seen once. The V call is TRBV19, the J call TRBJ1-1, with D hard to call. This sequence originates from a girl less than two years old with combined immunodeficiency, due to receive a stem cell transplant. The specimen comprised PBMCs, sampled before TCRalphabeta/CD19-depleted stem cell transplant. As DNA, the CDR3 is TGTGCCAGTAGATACGGACCTGAAGCTTTCTTT. Translation: CASRYGPEAFF.